Below, 15 T cell receptor beta chains from the same sample are listed, as sequenced in a study of blood T cell repertoires in COVID-19. Generated by immunoSEQ multiplex PCR, the TCRdb table keeps only in-frame clones and is missing some. The sample gives about 280,000 clones, 85% of which show up once; roughly 2.7% is in the top ten. The material sequenced was PBMCs or T cells enriched from blood (not recorded which). The receptors originated from a woman in her fifties or sixties who had recovered from COVID-19.

The chain links TRBV7-2 to TRBJ1-2, with 9 bases fitting TRBD1. The trim removed 5 bases at V and 3 bases at J, leaving 1 base unmatched. The CDR3 has 13 residues. Germline CDR1 reads SGHTA; CDR2 reads FQGNSA. CDR3 bases: TGTGCCAGCAGCCGACAGGGGGACTATGGCTACACCTTC. Amino acid sequence: CASSRQGDYGYTF.

The chain employs TRBV3-1 (or the pseudogene TRBV3-2) and TRBJ2-3; no firm D call. Per the germline V gene, CDR1 is LGHDT and CDR2 is YNNKEL (reference sequence). The CDR3 extends over 12 amino acids. V was clipped by 2 bases and J by 5 bases, with 5 bases between them. The CDR3 here is CASSQRVDTQYF. In DNA form, the CDR3 reads TGTGCCAGCAGCCAACGAGTAGATACGCAGTATTTT.

The chain has TRBV15 and TRBJ1-2; perhaps TRBD1 as D (5 bases). This CDR3 has 14 residues. V lost 3 bases and J lost 9, with 17 bases in between. In germline, CDR1 is LNHNV, CDR2 YYDKDF (reference sequence). The CDR3 is CATSSLGQLKRYTF. The CDR3 nucleotides are TGTGCCACCAGCAGCCTGGGGCAGCTAAAGCGCTACACCTTC.

The V call is TRBV28, the J call TRBJ1-2, with D possibly TRBD1 on 5 matching bases. Trimming took 2 bases from V and 0 from J, leaving 10 bases between them. CDR3 size: 15 residues. Germline-derived CDR1 and CDR2 are MDHEN and SYDVKM. The CDR3 DNA reads TGTGCCAGCAGTTTAACGGGCAGGGCTAACTATGGCTACACCTTC. It yields the protein CASSLTGRANYGYTF.

This clone was detected a few times. V usage is TRBV10-2 and J usage is TRBJ1-5; a weak D match, TRBD1 (6 bases). CDR3 length equals 15 residues. CDR1 and CDR2 (germline): WSHSY, SAAADI. V gave up 7 bases and J gave up 6 bases, with 19 bases separating them. The CDR3 sequence: CASTGTRRGGQPQHF. CDR3 nucleotides: TGCGCCAGCACCGGGACACGAAGGGGTGGTCAGCCCCAGCATTTT.

The chain combines TRBV12-5 with TRBJ1-2; 7 bases match TRBD1. With 4 bases clipped from V and 0 bases from J, the junction kept 8 bases outside the gene matches. This CDR3 comprises 16 residues. The germline V gene has CDR1 LGHNT and CDR2 FRNRAP. This chain's CDR3 is CASGSWTGLTNYGYTF. The DNA for the CDR3 is TGTGCTAGTGGTTCCTGGACAGGCCTGACTAACTATGGCTACACCTTC.

This chain links TRBV24-1 with TRBJ2-3; no definite D call. Germline V gene sequence: CDR1 KGHDR, CDR2 SFDVKD. Trimming took off 1 base at V and 1 base at J, with 8 bases between the two ends. CDR3 length: 15 residues. In DNA, the CDR3 is TGTGCCACCAGTGATTTTGCGGCAGGCACAGATACGCAGTATTTT. It codes for CATSDFAAGTDTQYF.

The chain is built from TRBV5-1 and TRBJ1-4; 11 bases map to TRBD1. V was pared by 4 bases and J by 8 bases, with 7 bases of the junction left unmatched. The germline CDR1 and CDR2 sequences are SGHRS and YFSETQ. CDR3 length: 15 residues. CDR3 DNA: TGCGCCAGCAGCGGCGGACAGGGGGCTTTAGAAAAACTGTTTTTT. Translated: CASSGGQGALEKLFF.

In the case of this clone: The identical CDR3 is also encoded by other nucleotide sequences in the sample. The rearrangement links TRBV27 to TRBJ2-2; no firm D call. The V end was cut by 0 bases, the J end by 4 bases, with 3 bases between. The CDR3 loop spans 13 amino acids. The V gene's germline CDR1 is MNHEY and CDR2 SMNVEV (reference sequence). The CDR3 sequence: CASSLSSTGELFF. CDR3 coding DNA: TGTGCCAGCAGTTTATCGAGCACCGGGGAGCTGTTTTTT.

The V and J genes are TRBV30 and TRBJ1-1; tentative D call: TRBD1 (6 bases). Germline loops: CDR1 GTSNPN, CDR2 SVGIG (reference sequence). CDR3 length: 15 residues. Trimming left V 3 bases short and J 3 bases short, with 17 bases between. CDR3 in DNA: TGTGCCTGGAGCAGATATCGGGGGGCGGACACTGAAGCTTTCTTT. Amino acids: CAWSRYRGADTEAFF. Using reference TRBV30 and TRBJ1-1 for the parts outside the CDR3, the full variable domain is SQTIHQWPATLVQPVGSPLSLECTVEGTSNPNLYWYRQAAGRGLQLLFYSVGIGQISSEVPQNLSASRPQDRQFILSSKKLLLSDSGFYLCAWSRYRGADTEAFFGQGTRLTVV.

With respect to this clone: At one boundary the junction diverges from the germline segment, which might be a read error. The CDR3 sequence: CASRYYSGPDRGHYGYTF. DNA of the CDR3: TGTGCCAGCAGGTACTACTCAGGTCCCGACAGGGGGCACTATGGCTACACCTTC. The genes are TRBV6-7 and TRBJ1-2; 10 nucleotides align to TRBD1. Being an ORF, TRBV6-7 has a function that is uncertain. The CDR3 runs to 18 residues.

This clone was recorded a few times. The rearrangement links TRBV2 to TRBJ1-6, with 8 bases identical to TRBD1. The germline V gene encodes CDR1 SNHLY and CDR2 FYNNEI. J lost 10 bases, V lost 6 bases, and 14 bases had no gene match. This CDR3 contains 16 residues. The CDR3 loop reads CASSPGGGILGSPLHF. The CDR3 coding sequence is TGTGCCAGCAGCCCAGGGGGCGGCATTTTAGGATCACCCCTCCACTTT.

The chain recombines TRBV11-3 with TRBJ2-3, with a possible D match to TRBD1 (6 bases). The CDR3 extends over 14 amino acids. CDR1 and CDR2 (germline): SGHNT, YENEEA. The germline V and J ends were trimmed by 6 bases and 2 bases, with 12 bases remaining between them. This chain's CDR3 is CASSGQTTTDTQYF. For the CDR3, the DNA is TGTGCCAGCAGTGGACAGACTACCACAGATACGCAGTATTTT.

The chain couples TRBV7-8 to TRBJ2-7; 12 bases map to TRBD2. The CDR3 extends over 14 amino acids. The trim removed 6 bases at V and 5 bases at J, leaving 5 bases unmatched. CDR1 and CDR2 (germline): SGHVS, FQNEAQ. The chain's CDR3 is CASSLAGGRHEQYF. In nucleotides, the CDR3 is TGTGCCAGCAGTCTAGCGGGGGGGCGCCACGAGCAGTACTTC.

This chain joins TRBV6-2 or TRBV6-3 and TRBJ2-1; 11 nucleotides line up with TRBD2. The CDR3 spans 21 residues. The germline V gene has CDR1 MNHEY and CDR2 SVGEGT. V shed 2 bases and J 4 bases; nucleotides not matched to a gene: 19. CDR3 in amino acids: CASSYAPLAGGTLSSYNEQFF. CDR3 nucleotide sequence: TGTGCCAGCAGTTACGCCCCCCTAGCGGGAGGCACCTTGAGTTCGTACAATGAGCAGTTCTTC.